This record looks at one T cell receptor beta chain sequence and its context. No cognate antigen has been identified for it. No much larger clone is present one base from it, and per-base qualities are unavailable. This specimen's time point label, per the study, means: after infection, following antibiotic treatment. MAIT cells were defined as Valpha7.2+ CD161+ T cells and were identified and sorted by flow cytometry. In roughly six volunteers who developed enteric fever after controlled oral challenge with live Salmonella Paratyphi A, circulating MAIT cell TCRbeta repertoires were profiled over time. MAIT cell samples were contributed by each diagnosed volunteer at pre-infection, mid-infection and post-infection timepoints. A diagnosis of enteric fever required Paratyphi A bacteremia and/or a persistent fever above 38 degrees C that lasted more than 12 hours. Challenged volunteers were diagnosed with infection between day 4 and day 7 after challenge. Between about 4,500 and 10,000 MAIT cells per sample were sorted directly into RNAqueous-Micro lysis buffer for RNA extraction. Lymphoprep gradient centrifugation was used to isolate peripheral blood mononuclear cells from blood samples and leukocyte cones. Cell sorting used a BD FACSAria Fusion or BD FACSAria III sorter.

Reading the germline V gene (reference sequence) gives CDR1 DFQATT and CDR2 SNEGSKA. V is pared back by 1 base and J by 0 bases, with 10 bases lying between the germline termini. Spanning cysteine to phenylalanine, the CDR3 consists of 14 amino acids. Only CDR3 DNA remains: 42 bases, in frame from the first base. The record originates from a study of MAIT cells during Salmonella Paratyphi A infection (dated by TCRdb to about 2017). At the level of the whole study: A single dose of 1-5x10^3 CFU of S. Paratyphi A strain NVGH308 was swallowed by adult volunteers aged 18 to 60. Starting at diagnosis, diagnosed volunteers were given ciprofloxacin 500 mg twice a day for 14 days.

Receptors were amplified or captured by 5' RACE. Two rounds of PCR with Phusion High-Fidelity polymerase amplified TCRbeta, with sample-specific barcodes added in the primers. TCRbeta libraries were generated by template-switch cDNA synthesis with SMARTScribe reverse transcriptase and a TRBC-specific primer. The barcoded samples were pooled and then prepared using the NEBNext Ultra DNA Library Prep Kit for Illumina. Sequencing of libraries was performed on an Illumina MiSeq with the MiSeq reagent kit v2, 300 cycles. In the original analysis: Jemultiplexer demultiplexed the reads by barcode, and MiTCR with default parameters aligned the reads. Non-functional sequences were filtered out with VDJtools, and clonotypes were defined by amino acid sequence, with frequencies based on assigned sequence reads. The clonal space homeostasis analysis grouped clonotypes by frequency into over-represented (0.05-1), large, medium and small bins. Using fastp trimming at Q25 and MiXCR clonotype assembly, TCRdb reanalyzed the public sequencing data and kept in-frame beta chains. Every entry covers one CDR3 protein and lists the most common genes and DNA from its rows. The V and J calls, along with clone size, are taken from TCRdb and not from the paper's own processing. The sample includes about 1,000 distinct CDR3 sequences, with approximately 23% observed a single time. The top ten clonotypes cover around 40% of the sample.

Beyond this particular receptor, the publication reports: MAIT TRBV usage was found to be oligoclonal, with TRBV20 and TRBV6 favoured, and appeared to be unchanged by infection. From baseline to mid-infection, the space taken up by over-represented MAIT clonotypes dropped significantly (0.17 to 0.10), whereas no significant difference was seen post-infection. Although the availability of volunteer samples limited sample sizes, the sizes were judged adequate for detecting differences between groups. More expansion or contraction among the top five MAIT clonotypes was shown in diagnosed volunteers than in healthy controls (roughly 0.56 versus 0.12), suggesting infection-driven repertoire reshaping.

In this chain, TRBV20-1 is recombined with TRBJ2-7; TRBD2 is perhaps the D gene, given 5 matching bases. The receptor was isolated from a person between 18 and 69 years old who was deliberately infected with Salmonella Paratyphi A in a paratyphoid fever challenge study. Material: MAIT cells from blood, obtained at the last sampling point of the challenge study. The nucleotides read TGCAGTGCTAGAGGCCAGCGGAGCTCCTACGAGCAGTACTTC. This translates into CSARGQRSSYEQYF.